In this sample, the clone carrying this T cell receptor beta chain turned up many times. The antigen remains unidentified. The record originates from a study of spatial heterogeneity in lung cancer. Study-level points and caveats: Ubiquitous expanded tumor TCRs were seen in blood more at resection than at follow-up.

Germline trimming cut 4 bases from V and 2 bases from J; bases unmatched to any gene: 2. CDR1 is SGHTA and CDR2 is FQGNSA in the germline V gene. The CDR3 contains 15 residues. TCRdb reprocessed the 5' RACE reads via MiXCR and lists one record per CDR3 protein. The data contain tens of thousands of distinct CDR3 sequences, 6% of them singletons. Stated time point: blood at routine non-recurrence follow-up after resection. Without sorting, whole RNA was sequenced from tumor, nontumor lung or frozen PBMC. This sequence originates from a male donor with early-stage non-small cell lung cancer. The chain joins TRBV7-2 to TRBJ2-1, with 10 bases that match TRBD2. Sequenced here: PBMCs, sampled at follow-up. The CDR3 DNA reads TGTGCCAGCAGCTCTAGCGGGAGTGCCTACAATGAGCAGTTCTTC. Its translation is CASSSSGSAYNEQFF.